A single sample gave rise to the 29 T cell receptor beta chains below, sequenced in a study of shared T cell receptors in the human thymus. The method was immunoSEQ multiplex PCR; TCRdb's version includes in-frame clones alone and lacks a portion of them. There are some 660,000 clones in the sample; about 87% occur only once, and 0.0094% lies in the top ten. These sequences were also reported in another study, on human thymus T cells.

The sample was thymocytes. The receptor set was obtained from a boy under two years old with a congenital heart defect.

The chain has TRBV4-1 and TRBJ1-2; D is unclear. V shed 9 bases and J shed 8 bases, with 19 bases lying between them. The germline V gene encodes CDR1 MGHRA and CDR2 YSYEKL. This CDR3 has 13 amino acids. The CDR3 is CASAPKGVKGYTF. The CDR3 DNA follows: TGCGCCAGTGCCCCCAAGGGAGTGAAGGGCTACACCTTC.

The chain links TRBV5-6 to TRBJ2-7; 9 bases agree with TRBD2. This CDR3 has 17 amino acids. Germline CDR1 SGHDT, CDR2 YYEEEE. The J segment lost 5 bases and the V segment lost 3 bases, leaving 15 bases of the junction unmatched. The CDR3 reads CASSYLPGGRAPDEQYF. In DNA, the CDR3 is TGTGCCAGCAGCTACCTCCCTGGCGGGAGGGCCCCGGACGAGCAGTACTTC.

V and J are TRBV5-5 and TRBJ1-1, with 8 nucleotides matching TRBD1. The CDR3 length is 18 residues. V shed 0 bases, J shed 1 base, and the junction held 11 bases outside the gene matches. Germline V lookup: CDR1 SGHKS, CDR2 YYEKEE (reference sequence). This CDR3 is CASSLDTLPRGRNTEAFF. The CDR3 nucleotides read TGTGCCAGCAGCTTGGATACCCTCCCCAGGGGGCGGAACACTGAAGCTTTCTTT. Variable domain in full (rest from reference TRBV5-5 and TRBJ1-1): DAGVTQSPTHLIKTRGQQVTLRCSPISGHKSVSWYQQVLGQGPQFIFQYYEKEERGRGNFPDRFSARQFPNYSSELNVNALLLGDSALYLCASSLDTLPRGRNTEAFFGQGTRLTVV.

The chain is built from TRBV7-6 and TRBJ2-5; TRBD2 matches at 16 bases. The germline CDR1 and CDR2 sequences are SGHVS and FNYEAQ. This CDR3 contains 17 residues. V shed 5 bases, J shed 5 bases, and the junction held 8 bases outside the gene matches. This chain's CDR3 is CASSDAMGLAGGETQYF. CDR3 nucleotide sequence: TGTGCCAGCAGCGACGCCATGGGACTAGCGGGAGGGGAGACCCAGTACTTC.

The chain has TRBV30 and TRBJ1-1; 8 nucleotides match TRBD1. Per the germline V gene, CDR1 is GTSNPN and CDR2 is SVGIG (reference sequence). The CDR3 contains 17 residues. Trimming cost V 2 bases and J 5 bases; bases outside gene matches: 16. This CDR3 is CAWSLRQGRRPRTEAFF. The CDR3 DNA is TGTGCCTGGAGTCTACGACAGGGGAGAAGGCCGAGAACTGAAGCTTTCTTT.

The chain uses TRBV4-3 and TRBJ1-4, with a tentative D call TRBD1 (6 bases). With 0 bases removed from V and 1 base from J, the gap between germline ends came to 9 bases. This CDR3 region has 16 residues. The germline gives CDR1 LGHNA, CDR2 YSLEER. The CDR3 nucleotides read TGCGCCAGCAGCCAAGAGGGAGGGGGAACTAATGAAAAACTGTTTTTT. Protein product: CASSQEGGGTNEKLFF.

The gene calls are TRBV19 and TRBJ1-4, with TRBD1 matching over 10 bases. Germline CDR1 reads LNHDA; CDR2 reads SQIVND (reference sequence). With 3 bases clipped from V and 5 bases from J, the junction kept 6 bases outside the gene matches. The CDR3 runs 16 residues. In DNA, the CDR3 is TGTGCCAGTAGTATCCCTTGGACAGGGGGGAATGAAAAACTGTTTTTT. Its translation is CASSIPWTGGNEKLFF.

The rearrangement uses TRBV28 and TRBJ1-1, with TRBD1 identical over 8 bases. Germline V CDR1 and CDR2: MDHEN, SYDVKM. V trimming: 1 base; J trimming: 0 bases; junction bases outside the gene matches: 13. CDR3 length: 19 residues. The CDR3 nucleotides read TGTGCCAGCAGTTTATTATTGTATTATCAGACAGGGGTGAACACTGAAGCTTTCTTT. It is translated as CASSLLLYYQTGVNTEAFF.

The chain recombines TRBV28 with TRBJ2-5; TRBD2 matches at 7 bases. Germline lookup yields CDR1 MDHEN and CDR2 SYDVKM. With 3 bases clipped from V and 1 base from J, the junction kept 8 bases outside the gene matches. The CDR3 covers 16 residues. The CDR3 here is CASSLRREGPQETQYF. CDR3 sequence (DNA): TGTGCCAGCAGTTTGCGGAGGGAGGGCCCCCAAGAGACCCAGTACTTC.

The gene calls are TRBV4-1 and TRBJ2-7, with D tentatively TRBD1 (6 bases). Trimming left V 1 base short and J 5 bases short, with 12 bases between. CDR3 size: 14 residues. Germline CDR1 is MGHRA and CDR2 is YSYEKL. CDR3 sequence reads: CASSQGGLPHEQYF. The CDR3 DNA is TGCGCCAGCAGCCAAGGGGGGCTCCCCCACGAGCAGTACTTC.

This sequence joins TRBV30 and TRBJ1-2, with a tentative D call TRBD1 (6 bases). CDR1 and CDR2 (germline): GTSNPN, SVGIG (reference sequence). The CDR3 is made up of 11 amino acids. V shed 5 bases and J shed 13 bases, with 17 bases lying between them. CDR3 amino acids: CAWEGDVRRTF. CDR3 coding DNA: TGTGCCTGGGAGGGGGACGTCCGGCGCACCTTC.

The genes are TRBV20-1 and TRBJ1-1; 9 bases agree with TRBD1. The CDR3 is 10 residues long. The germline CDR1 and CDR2 sequences are DFQATT and SNEGSKA (reference sequence). J gave up 11 bases and V 5 bases, and 3 bases lay outside the gene matches. CDR3 residues: CSARDRDAFF. The DNA of the CDR3 is TGCAGTGCTCGGGACAGGGATGCTTTCTTT.

This clone was found once. The gene calls are TRBV4-3 and TRBJ1-1, with a weak D call TRBD1 (6 bases). The CDR3 length is 17 residues. Trimming removed 0 bases at V and 1 base at J, with 15 bases between. The V gene's germline CDR1 is LGHNA and CDR2 YSLEER. CDR3 sequence (DNA): TGCGCCAGCAGCCAAGATTCAGGGGTTACGAGGAACACTGAAGCTTTCTTT. Protein sequence: CASSQDSGVTRNTEAFF.

V is TRBV5-1 and J is TRBJ2-2; D perhaps matches TRBD2 (6 bases). Germline V gives CDR1 SGHRS, CDR2 YFSETQ. Trimming left V 6 bases short and J 3 bases short, with 12 bases between. This CDR3 contains 14 residues. The CDR3 DNA reads as TGCGCCAGCACATCACGCGGGGACACCGGGGAGCTGTTTTTT. It specifies CASTSRGDTGELFF. Combining the CDR3 with reference TRBV5-1 and TRBJ2-2 gives the whole variable domain KAGVTQTPRYLIKTRGQQVTLSCSPISGHRSVSWYQQTPGQGLQFLFEYFSETQRNKGNFPGRFSGRQFSNSRSEMNVSTLELGDSALYLCASTSRGDTGELFFGEGSRLTVL.

This sequence joins TRBV15 and TRBJ1-2, with 10 bases aligning to TRBD1. Germline loops: CDR1 LNHNV, CDR2 YYDKDF (reference sequence). CDR3 length equals 16 residues. V shed 3 bases, J shed 6 bases, and the junction held 10 bases outside the gene matches. The CDR3 reads CATSSTGRQGANGYTF. In DNA, the CDR3 is TGTGCCACCAGCAGTACTGGCAGACAGGGGGCAAATGGCTACACCTTC.

The chain combines TRBV4-3 with TRBJ2-3; D is possibly TRBD2 (6 bases). Germline V gene data show CDR1 as LGHNA and CDR2 as YSLEER. The V end lost 5 bases, the J end lost 2 bases, and 17 bases lay between the germline ends. This CDR3 contains 16 residues. The CDR3 spells CASSSSGIAATDTQYF. CDR3 coding DNA: TGCGCCAGCAGCTCCTCGGGGATAGCGGCCACAGATACGCAGTATTTT.

The chain links TRBV10-3 to TRBJ1-2; TRBD1 might be the D (6 bases). V lost 1 base and J lost 8, with 14 bases in between. The CDR3 totals 14 residues. CDR1 and CDR2 (germline): ENHRY, SYGVKD. CDR3 nucleotides: TGTGCCATCAGTGAGTGGGGGGGCGGCGGCGGCTACACCTTC. It specifies CAISEWGGGGGYTF.

The chain has TRBV4-3 and TRBJ1-6, with 7 bases that match TRBD1. Germline V gene data show CDR1 as LGHNA and CDR2 as YSLEER. The CDR3 has 14 amino acids. Unmatched junction bases numbered 4, after V lost 2 bases and J lost 9 bases. The CDR3 here is CASSQIQGFSPLHF. The DNA of the CDR3 is TGCGCCAGCAGCCAAATACAGGGGTTTTCACCCCTCCACTTT.

J is TRBJ2-2 and V is TRBV4-3, with 9 bases identical to TRBD1. The CDR3 runs 17 residues. Per germline, CDR1 LGHNA and CDR2 YSLEER. The junction had 11 bases not matched to a gene; V was cut back by 0 bases and J by 9 bases. The CDR3 nucleotides read TGCGCCAGCAGCCAAGATAGGGGGACAGGGAGAAGGCGGGAGCTGTTTTTT. Translation gives CASSQDRGTGRRRELFF.

The chain employs TRBV6-6 and TRBJ2-7; 8 bases agree with TRBD1. Losses at the gene ends were 5 bases for V and 3 bases for J; bases not matched to a gene: 9. This CDR3 is 15 amino acids long. Germline-derived CDR1 and CDR2 are MNHNY and SVGAGI (reference sequence). CDR3 DNA sequence: TGTGCCAGCAGTAGCCAGACAGGGGACCTCTACGAGCAGTACTTC. Encoded protein: CASSSQTGDLYEQYF.

This rearrangement joins TRBV10-2 to TRBJ1-6, with D maybe TRBD1 (5 bases). V was cut by 2 bases and J by 10 bases, with 12 bases left in between. The length of the CDR3 is 14 residues. Germline assignment: CDR1 WSHSY and CDR2 SAAADI. CDR3 coding DNA: TGCGCCAGCAGTGAGAGACAGTCTAGGTCACCCCTCCACTTT. This translates into CASSERQSRSPLHF.

The rearrangement links TRBV28 to TRBJ1-2, with 7 bases that match TRBD1. The germline CDR1 and CDR2 sequences are MDHEN and SYDVKM. The CDR3 contains 11 residues. The trim removed 6 bases at V and 8 bases at J, leaving 3 bases unmatched. The CDR3 here is CASSRGWGYTF. The CDR3 DNA reads TGTGCCAGCAGCAGGGGGTGGGGCTACACCTTC.

The rearrangement joins TRBV28 to TRBJ2-1; D not certain. Germline V lookup: CDR1 MDHEN, CDR2 SYDVKM. V lost 3 bases and J lost 9, with 12 bases in between. The CDR3 runs 13 residues. The CDR3 coding sequence is TGTGCCAGCAGTTTCCCCCGGTGCGCTGAGCAGTTCTTC. Its protein is CASSFPRCAEQFF.

This clone was seen only once. The chain is built from TRBV11-2 and TRBJ1-1; 7 bases match TRBD1. The CDR3 length is 16 residues. Germline V CDR1 and CDR2: SGHAT, FQNNGV. Unmatched junction bases numbered 9, after V lost 5 bases and J lost 0 bases. The CDR3 DNA reads as TGTGCCAGCAGCACCCACAGGGGCCGTATGAACACTGAAGCTTTCTTT. As protein: CASSTHRGRMNTEAFF.

The chain is built from TRBV27 and TRBJ2-1, with D perhaps TRBD2 (6 bases). Per germline, CDR1 MNHEY and CDR2 SMNVEV (reference sequence). CDR3 length: 15 amino acids. V shed 3 bases and J shed 4 bases, with 13 bases lying between them. CDR3 region: CASSFLAEPYNEQFF. The CDR3 region has the DNA TGTGCCAGCAGTTTTTTAGCGGAACCTTACAATGAGCAGTTCTTC.

The V call is TRBV28, the J call TRBJ2-1, with 11 nucleotides matching TRBD2. CDR1 and CDR2 from the germline V gene are MDHEN and SYDVKM. V lost 5 bases, J lost 6 bases, and 15 bases stayed unmatched. The CDR3 spans 18 residues. The CDR3 DNA sequence: TGTGCCAGCAGTCAATTCTCCGAACTAGCGGGGGAGCTCAATGAGCAGTTCTTC. Encoded protein: CASSQFSELAGELNEQFF.

The genes are TRBV11-2 and TRBJ1-4; D is unclear. The CDR3 is 18 amino acids. V dropped 0 bases and J dropped 0 bases, with 14 bases sitting between them. Germline assignment: CDR1 SGHAT and CDR2 FQNNGV. The CDR3 spells CASSLDLLDTTTNEKLFF. The CDR3 bases are TGTGCCAGCAGCTTAGATCTCCTTGACACCACAACTAATGAAAAACTGTTTTTT.

Points on this clone: In the same sample, other DNA sequences code for this CDR3. CDR3 sequence reads: CASSPSGSYEQYF. CDR3 DNA sequence: TGTGCCAGCAGCCCTAGCGGGTCCTACGAGCAGTACTTC. The chain joins TRBV7-2 to TRBJ2-7, with TRBD2 matching over 8 bases. This CDR3 has 13 residues. Germline V gene lookup returns CDR1 SGHTA and CDR2 FQGNSA. V was clipped by 5 bases and J by 1 base; unmatched bases: 1. The full variable domain, its missing parts supplied by reference TRBV7-2 and TRBJ2-7, is GAGVSQSPSNKVTEKGKDVELRCDPISGHTALYWYRQSLGQGLEFLIYFQGNSAPDKSGLPSDRFSAERTGGSVSTLTIQRTQQEDSAVYLCASSPSGSYEQYFGPGTRLTVT.

The genes are TRBV4-2 and TRBJ1-2; the D gene is possibly TRBD1 (6 bases). V lost 4 bases, J lost 7 bases, and 10 bases lay in between. Germline V gene lookup returns CDR1 LGHNA and CDR2 YNFKEQ. The CDR3 sequence is 12 residues long. CDR3 sequence reads: CASSRQGSGYTF. CDR3 DNA sequence: TGTGCCAGCAGCCGCCAGGGGTCTGGCTACACCTTC.